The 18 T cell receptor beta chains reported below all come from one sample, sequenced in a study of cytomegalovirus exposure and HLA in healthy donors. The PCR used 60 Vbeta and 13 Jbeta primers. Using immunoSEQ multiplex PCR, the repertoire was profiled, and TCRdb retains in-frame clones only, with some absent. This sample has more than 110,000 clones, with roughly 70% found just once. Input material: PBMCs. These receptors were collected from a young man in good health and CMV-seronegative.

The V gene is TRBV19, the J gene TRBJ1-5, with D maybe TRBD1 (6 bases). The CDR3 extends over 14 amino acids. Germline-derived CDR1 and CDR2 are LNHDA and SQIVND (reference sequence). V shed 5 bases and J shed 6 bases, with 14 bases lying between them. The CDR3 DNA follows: TGTGCCAGTAGTTTGGCAGGGGCGGGTCAGCCCCAGCATTTT. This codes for CASSLAGAGQPQHF.

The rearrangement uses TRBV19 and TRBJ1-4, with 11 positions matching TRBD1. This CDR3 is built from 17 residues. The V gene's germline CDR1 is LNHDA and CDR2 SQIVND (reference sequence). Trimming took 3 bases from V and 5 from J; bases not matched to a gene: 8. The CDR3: CASSIEDRGLGNEKLFF. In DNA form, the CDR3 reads TGTGCCAGTAGTATTGAGGACAGGGGGCTCGGAAATGAAAAACTGTTTTTT.

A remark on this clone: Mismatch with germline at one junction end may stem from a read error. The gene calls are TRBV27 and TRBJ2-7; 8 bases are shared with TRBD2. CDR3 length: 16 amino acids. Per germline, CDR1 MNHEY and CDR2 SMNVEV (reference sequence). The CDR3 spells CASSLSAGAPSYEQYF. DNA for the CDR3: TGTGCCAGCAGTCTATCAGCGGGGGCCCCTTCCTACGAGCAGTACTTC.

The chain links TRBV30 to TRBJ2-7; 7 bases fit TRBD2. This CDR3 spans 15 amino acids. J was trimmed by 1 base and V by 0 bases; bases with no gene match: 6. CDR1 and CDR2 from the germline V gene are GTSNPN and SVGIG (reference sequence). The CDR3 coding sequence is TGTGCCTGGAGTGTACGCTGGGGAGGGTCCTACGAGCAGTACTTC. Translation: CAWSVRWGGSYEQYF.

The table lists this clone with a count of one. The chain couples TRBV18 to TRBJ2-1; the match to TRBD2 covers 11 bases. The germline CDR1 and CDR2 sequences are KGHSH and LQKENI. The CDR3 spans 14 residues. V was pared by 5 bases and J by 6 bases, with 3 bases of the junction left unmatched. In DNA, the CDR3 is TGTGCCAGCTCAGGACTAGCGGGCTTCAATGAGCAGTTCTTC. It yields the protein CASSGLAGFNEQFF.

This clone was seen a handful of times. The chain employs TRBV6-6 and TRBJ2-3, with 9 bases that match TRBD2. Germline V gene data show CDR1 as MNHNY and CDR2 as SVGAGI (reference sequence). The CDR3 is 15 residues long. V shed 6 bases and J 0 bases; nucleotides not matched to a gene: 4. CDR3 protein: CASRSGGHSTDTQYF. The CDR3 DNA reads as TGTGCCAGCAGGAGCGGGGGGCATAGCACAGATACGCAGTATTTT.

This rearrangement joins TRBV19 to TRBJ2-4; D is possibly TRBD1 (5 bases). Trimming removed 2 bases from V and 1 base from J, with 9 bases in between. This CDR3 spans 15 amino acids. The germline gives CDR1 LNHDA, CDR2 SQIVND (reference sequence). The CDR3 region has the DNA TGTGCCAGTAGTATATTGGGGCAGGCCAAAAACATTCAGTACTTC. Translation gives CASSILGQAKNIQYF.

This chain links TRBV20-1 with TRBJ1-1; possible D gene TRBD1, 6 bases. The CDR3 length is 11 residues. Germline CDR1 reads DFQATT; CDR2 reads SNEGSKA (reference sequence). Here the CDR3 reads CGVQGNTEAFF. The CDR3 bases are TGCGGGGTACAGGGTAACACTGAAGCTTTCTTT.

The chain's CDR3 is CASSLDRLWETQYF. The DNA of the CDR3 is TGTGCCAGCAGCTTGGATCGGTTATGGGAGACCCAGTACTTC. The chain joins TRBV5-6 to TRBJ2-5; D not resolved. There are 14 residues in the CDR3. The V gene's germline CDR1 is SGHDT and CDR2 YYEEEE. V shed 0 bases and J shed 5 bases, with 11 bases lying between them.

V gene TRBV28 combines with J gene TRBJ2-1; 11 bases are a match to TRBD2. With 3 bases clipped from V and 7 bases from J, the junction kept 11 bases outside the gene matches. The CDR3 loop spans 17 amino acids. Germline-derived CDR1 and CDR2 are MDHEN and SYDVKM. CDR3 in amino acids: CASSLYLTSGNRNEQFF. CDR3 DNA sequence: TGTGCCAGCAGTTTGTACTTGACTAGCGGGAACCGAAATGAGCAGTTCTTC.

CDR3 amino acids: CAWTGGNSRDTQYF. CDR3 nucleotide sequence: TGTGCCTGGACCGGAGGGAACTCCCGGGATACGCAGTATTTT. This rearrangement joins TRBV30 to TRBJ2-3, with D perhaps TRBD2 (6 bases). The V gene lost 4 bases and the J gene lost 6 bases, with 17 bases spanning the gap. Germline V gene lookup returns CDR1 GTSNPN and CDR2 SVGIG (reference sequence). This CDR3 is built from 14 residues.

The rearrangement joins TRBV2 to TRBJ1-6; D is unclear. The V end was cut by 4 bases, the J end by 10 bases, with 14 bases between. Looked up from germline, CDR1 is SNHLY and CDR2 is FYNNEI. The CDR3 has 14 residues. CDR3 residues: CASSGGKTGSPLHF. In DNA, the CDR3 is TGTGCCAGCAGTGGAGGGAAGACCGGGTCACCCCTCCACTTT.

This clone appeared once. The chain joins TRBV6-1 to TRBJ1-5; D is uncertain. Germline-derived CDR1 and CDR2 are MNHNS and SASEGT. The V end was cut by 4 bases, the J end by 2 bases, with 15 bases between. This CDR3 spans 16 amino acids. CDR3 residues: CASSGAGGRGNQPQHF. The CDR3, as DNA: TGTGCCAGCAGTGGCGCCGGAGGGCGAGGCAATCAGCCCCAGCATTTT.

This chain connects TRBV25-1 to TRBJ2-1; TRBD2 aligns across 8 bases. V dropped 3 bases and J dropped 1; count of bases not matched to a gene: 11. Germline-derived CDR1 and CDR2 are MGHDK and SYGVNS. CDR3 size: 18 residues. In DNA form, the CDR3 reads TGTGCCAGCAGTGAGAGTAGGCCTAGCGGGCCTTCCTACAATGAGCAGTTCTTC. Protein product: CASSESRPSGPSYNEQFF. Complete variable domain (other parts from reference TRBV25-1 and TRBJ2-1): EADIYQTPRYLVIGTGKKITLECSQTMGHDKMYWYQQDPGMELHLIHYSYGVNSTEKGDLSSESTVSRIRTEHFPLTLESARPSHTSQYLCASSESRPSGPSYNEQFFGPGTRLTVL.

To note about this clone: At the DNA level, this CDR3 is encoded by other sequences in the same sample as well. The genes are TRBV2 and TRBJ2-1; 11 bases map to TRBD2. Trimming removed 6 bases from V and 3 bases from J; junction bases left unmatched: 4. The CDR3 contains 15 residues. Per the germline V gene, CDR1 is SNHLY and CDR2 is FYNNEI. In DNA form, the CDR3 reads TGTGCCAGCAGCCCAGGGACTAGCGGCTACAATGAGCAGTTCTTC. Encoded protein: CASSPGTSGYNEQFF.

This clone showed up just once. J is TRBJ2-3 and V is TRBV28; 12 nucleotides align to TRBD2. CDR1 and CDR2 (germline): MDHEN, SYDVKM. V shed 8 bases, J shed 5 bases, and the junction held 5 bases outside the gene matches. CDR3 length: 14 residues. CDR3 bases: TGTGCCAGCGGCTTACTAGCGGGGGGAGATACGCAGTATTTT. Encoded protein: CASGLLAGGDTQYF.

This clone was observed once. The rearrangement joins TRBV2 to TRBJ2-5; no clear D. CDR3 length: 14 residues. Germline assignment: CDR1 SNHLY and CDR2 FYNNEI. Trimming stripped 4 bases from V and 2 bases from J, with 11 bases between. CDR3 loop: CASSVGLIQETQYF. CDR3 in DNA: TGTGCCAGCAGTGTCGGGTTAATACAAGAGACCCAGTACTTC. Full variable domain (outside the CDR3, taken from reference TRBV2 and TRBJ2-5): EPEVTQTPSHQVTQMGQEVILRCVPISNHLYFYWYRQILGQKVEFLVSFYNNEISEKSEIFDDQFSVERPDGSNFTLKIRSTKLEDSAMYFCASSVGLIQETQYFGPGTRLLVL.

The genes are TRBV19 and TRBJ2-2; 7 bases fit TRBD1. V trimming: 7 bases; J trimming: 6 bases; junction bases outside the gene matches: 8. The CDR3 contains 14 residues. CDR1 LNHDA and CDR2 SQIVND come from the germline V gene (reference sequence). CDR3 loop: CASKPDRDAGELFF. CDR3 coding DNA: TGTGCCAGTAAACCCGACAGGGACGCCGGGGAGCTGTTTTTT.